These 18 T cell receptor beta chains share one sample of origin, sequenced in a study of blood T cell repertoires in COVID-19. Assay: immunoSEQ multiplex PCR; the TCRdb copy retains only in-frame clones and omits some. The table has approximately 97,000 clones, around nine tenths seen once. Sequencing used peripheral blood. These TCRs come from a man aged 50-60 years with active COVID-19.

The V call is TRBV7-2, the J call TRBJ1-2; 9 bases map to TRBD1. V lost 5 bases, J lost 6 bases, and 13 bases stayed unmatched. The CDR3 is 16 amino acids. Germline V gene lookup returns CDR1 SGHTA and CDR2 FQGNSA. The CDR3 region is CASSLRNPGQGNGYTF. DNA of the CDR3: TGTGCCAGCAGCCTCAGAAACCCGGGACAGGGTAATGGCTACACCTTC.

This chain's CDR3 is CASSHRTQGSPLHF. The CDR3 coding sequence is TGTGCCAGCAGCCACCGAACTCAGGGTTCACCCCTCCACTTT. The V call is TRBV3-1 (or the pseudogene TRBV3-2), the J call TRBJ1-6; perhaps TRBD1 as D (5 bases). The CDR3 contains 14 residues. V lost 3 bases, J lost 9 bases, and 12 bases lay in between. Germline V lookup: CDR1 LGHDT, CDR2 YNNKEL (reference sequence).

The chain recombines TRBV6-5 with TRBJ2-1; unclear D gene. The CDR3 is 11 amino acids. Deletions cut 5 bases from V and 6 bases from J, with 5 bases between. Germline V gene sequence: CDR1 MNHEY, CDR2 SVGAGI. DNA of the CDR3: TGTGCCAGCAGTCGCAGCAATGAGCAGTTCTTC. It specifies CASSRSNEQFF.

This chain uses TRBV7-2 with TRBJ1-2; TRBD1 agrees at 7 bases. In germline, CDR1 is SGHTA, CDR2 FQGNSA. V gave up 5 bases and J gave up 5 bases; unmatched junction bases: 8. This CDR3 is 14 amino acids long. CDR3 DNA sequence: TGTGCCAGCAGCGGGTCCGGGACAGCATATGGCTACACCTTC. Its translation: CASSGSGTAYGYTF.

The chain combines TRBV19 with TRBJ1-3; D is possibly TRBD1 (5 bases). The CDR3 is 17 residues long. V lost 7 bases, J lost 0 bases, and 19 bases lay in between. CDR1 and CDR2 (germline): LNHDA, SQIVND (reference sequence). The CDR3 nucleotides read TGTGCCAGTACCCCTTCGACAGCCATACTCTCTGGAAACACCATATATTTT. Translated, it gives CASTPSTAILSGNTIYF.

The chain has TRBV5-1 and TRBJ2-2; D is unresolved. V dropped 4 bases and J dropped 1 base, with 8 bases sitting between them. CDR3 size: 14 residues. Germline-derived CDR1 and CDR2 are SGHRS and YFSETQ. The CDR3 region is CASSLSGNTGELFF. CDR3 sequence (DNA): TGCGCCAGCAGCCTATCAGGGAACACCGGGGAGCTGTTTTTT.

The chain couples TRBV7-2 to TRBJ2-7; tentatively, D is TRBD1 (5 bases). From germline, CDR1 is SGHTA and CDR2 FQGNSA. The CDR3 length is 15 residues. V shed 1 base and J shed 2 bases, with 12 bases lying between them. The CDR3 DNA follows: TGTGCCAGCAGCTTAGTACCGGACACGACCTACGAGCAGTACTTC. This gives the protein CASSLVPDTTYEQYF.

The rearrangement uses TRBV7-3 and TRBJ2-3; 12 positions match TRBD1. The length of the CDR3 is 16 residues. The J segment lost 4 bases and the V segment lost 5 bases, leaving 7 bases of the junction unmatched. Germline CDR1 is SGHTA and CDR2 is FQGTGA. CDR3 residues: CASSDLGTGGADTQYF. In DNA, the CDR3 is TGTGCCAGCAGCGACCTCGGGACAGGGGGCGCAGATACGCAGTATTTT.

This chain joins TRBV7-9 and TRBJ2-7; TRBD1 matches 7 bases. The germline V gene has CDR1 SEHNR and CDR2 FQNEAQ (reference sequence). The V and J ends lost 5 bases and 5 bases, in that order; junction bases with no gene match: 12. The CDR3 runs 15 residues. CDR3 DNA sequence: TGTGCCAGCAGCATCCACAGGGGCAGTGGGAACGAGCAGTACTTC. It translates to CASSIHRGSGNEQYF.

J is TRBJ2-3 and V is TRBV18; 9 nucleotides match TRBD2. Per germline, CDR1 KGHSH and CDR2 LQKENI. The CDR3 has 17 amino acids. The V gene end was trimmed by 3 bases and the J gene end by 4 bases; junction bases not matched to a gene: 11. CDR3 sequence reads: CASSPLPPAGGSDTQYF. The DNA of the CDR3 is TGTGCCAGCTCACCCCTCCCCCCAGCGGGGGGATCAGATACGCAGTATTTT.

CDR3 loop: CASSLLVQVASVPNEQFF. The CDR3 bases are TGTGCCAGCAGCTTACTTGTACAGGTCGCATCGGTTCCCAATGAGCAGTTCTTC. The gene calls are TRBV7-9 and TRBJ2-1; D is perhaps TRBD1 (5 bases). Per germline, CDR1 SEHNR and CDR2 FQNEAQ (reference sequence). The V gene lost 2 bases and the J gene lost 6 bases, with 23 bases spanning the gap. CDR3 length equals 18 residues. The whole variable domain, remainder taken from reference TRBV7-9 and TRBJ2-1, is DTGVSQNPRHKITKRGQNVTFRCDPISEHNRLYWYRQTLGQGPEFLTYFQNEAQLEKSRLLSDRFSAERPKGSFSTLEIQRTEQGDSAMYLCASSLLVQVASVPNEQFFGPGTRLTVL.

The chain has TRBV5-4 and TRBJ1-4, with a possible D match to TRBD1 (5 bases). V lost 0 bases, J lost 7 bases, and 16 bases lay in between. Germline V gives CDR1 SGHNT, CDR2 YYREEE (reference sequence). This CDR3 contains 16 residues. The CDR3 coding sequence is TGTGCCAGCAGCTTGGCTGGGGGGTTAAGGGGTGAAAAACTGTTTTTT. Translating gives CASSLAGGLRGEKLFF.

This chain links TRBV19 with TRBJ2-7, with TRBD2 matching 7 bases. V was clipped by 5 bases and J by 3 bases; unmatched bases: 7. Germline CDR1 and CDR2: LNHDA and SQIVND (reference sequence). The CDR3 is 14 amino acids. Here the CDR3 reads CASSAHRDYYEQYF. The CDR3 bases are TGTGCCAGTAGTGCGCACCGGGACTACTACGAGCAGTACTTC.

The rearrangement joins TRBV9 to TRBJ1-2; 11 positions agree with TRBD1. CDR1 and CDR2 (germline): SGDLS, YYNGEE. The length of the CDR3 is 18 residues. J gave up 6 bases and V 0 bases, and 13 bases lay outside the gene matches. Here the CDR3 DNA reads TGTGCCAGCAGCGTAGCAGGGACAGGGGGTACTAGATCCCATGGCTACACCTTC. This sequence encodes CASSVAGTGGTRSHGYTF.

The V and J genes are TRBV12-5 and TRBJ2-4, with no clear D. Germline assignment: CDR1 LGHNT and CDR2 FRNRAP. This CDR3 is 16 amino acids long. With 1 base removed from V and 0 bases from J, the gap between germline ends came to 10 bases. Here the CDR3 reads CASGLGGDLAKNIQYF. The CDR3 DNA reads TGTGCTAGTGGTTTGGGAGGTGATTTAGCCAAAAACATTCAGTACTTC.

The genes are TRBV6-5 and TRBJ1-3; D perhaps matches TRBD1 (5 bases). The CDR3 loop spans 13 amino acids. Germline V gives CDR1 MNHEY, CDR2 SVGAGI. V gave up 5 bases and J gave up 4 bases, with 9 bases separating them. This CDR3 is CASSRGIGNTIYF. The CDR3 DNA follows: TGTGCCAGCAGTCGGGGGATCGGAAACACCATATATTTT.

The rearrangement uses TRBV11-2 and TRBJ1-6, with 7 bases aligning to TRBD1. From germline, CDR1 is SGHAT and CDR2 FQNNGV. This CDR3 comprises 15 residues. Unmatched junction bases numbered 12, after V lost 5 bases and J lost 11 bases. CDR3 sequence (DNA): TGTGCCAGCAGCGACCGACAGGGAAATTTACCACCCCTCCACTTT. This translates into CASSDRQGNLPPLHF.

The rearrangement links TRBV19 to TRBJ2-7; D might be TRBD2 (5 bases). Trimming shortened V by 4 bases and J by 0 bases, and 13 bases separated the two germline ends. CDR3 length: 15 amino acids. CDR1 is LNHDA and CDR2 is SQIVND in the germline V gene (reference sequence). CDR3 nucleotide sequence: TGTGCCAGTAGTAACCCCGGAGGATTCTCCTACGAGCAGTACTTC. As protein: CASSNPGGFSYEQYF.